The sequence of this T cell receptor (beta chain) was determined in a study of T-cell reconstitution after alpha-beta-depleted transplantation in children. Whole-study findings and limits: When one year had passed after transplant, most T-cell counts and diversity came from newly produced T cells. Expanded clones from the graft, numbering several hundred, reportedly supplied alpha-beta T cells about two months after transplant. Several patients had high TCRbeta diversity at day 60; it came from surviving recipient T cells and thymic progenitors.

The CDR3 has 15 amino acids. The V gene lost 4 bases and the J gene lost 3 bases, with 16 bases spanning the gap. Looked up from germline, CDR1 is MNHEY and CDR2 is SMNVEV (reference sequence). Unique molecular identifiers were used to barcode this TCRbeta library. TCRdb fed the PCR reads into MiXCR, producing one record per CDR3 protein. The data show 440,000 or so distinct CDR3 sequences, over 40% seen once. This clonotype was recorded at least ten times. The antigen remains undetermined. This chain connects TRBV27 to TRBJ2-7, with D possibly being TRBD1 (7 bases). Sequences were derived from PBMCs, sampled before TCRalphabeta/CD19-depleted stem cell transplant. This TCR was sampled from a girl aged 2 to 9 with aplastic anemia, due to receive a stem cell transplant. The CDR3 DNA is TGTGCCAGCAGTTACGCAGGGGGGCCTATCTACGAGCAGTACTTC. It is translated as CASSYAGGPIYEQYF.